A single sample gave rise to the 22 T cell receptor beta chains below, sequenced in a study of T cells after posttransplantation cyclophosphamide. TCRdb keeps only in-frame clones here, not all; method: immunoSEQ multiplex PCR. The sample lists approximately 56,000 clones, 94% occurring once. Sample: PBMCs. Receptors were obtained from a woman aged 25 to 39 in good health and a related stem cell transplant donor.

V gene TRBV19 combines with J gene TRBJ2-6; maybe TRBD1 (5 bases). CDR1 and CDR2 (germline): LNHDA, SQIVND (reference sequence). There are 17 residues in the CDR3. Trimming removed 0 bases from V and 3 bases from J, with 12 bases in between. CDR3 region: CASSIDFRASGANVLTF. The CDR3 DNA is TGTGCCAGTAGTATAGATTTCAGGGCAAGTGGGGCCAACGTCCTGACTTTC. Combining the CDR3 with reference TRBV19 and TRBJ2-6 gives the whole variable domain DGGITQSPKYLFRKEGQNVTLSCEQNLNHDAMYWYRQDPGQGLRLIYYSQIVNDFQKGDIAEGYSVSREKKESFPLTVTSAQKNPTAFYLCASSIDFRASGANVLTFGAGSRLTVL.

V is TRBV7-9 and J is TRBJ2-3; 14 bases are shared with TRBD2. There are 18 residues in the CDR3. Per the germline V gene, CDR1 is SEHNR and CDR2 is FQNEAQ (reference sequence). V gave up 1 base and J gave up 0 bases; unmatched junction bases: 3. The CDR3 nucleotides read TGTGCCAGCAGCTTAGTGGGACTAGCGGGGGCTAGCACAGATACGCAGTATTTT. Its protein product is CASSLVGLAGASTDTQYF. Together with reference TRBV7-9 and TRBJ2-3, the CDR3 gives the full variable domain: DTGVSQNPRHKITKRGQNVTFRCDPISEHNRLYWYRQTLGQGPEFLTYFQNEAQLEKSRLLSDRFSAERPKGSFSTLEIQRTEQGDSAMYLCASSLVGLAGASTDTQYFGPGTRLTVL.

The V call is TRBV28, the J call TRBJ2-5; 10 nucleotides align to TRBD2. V was clipped by 2 bases and J by 2 bases; unmatched bases: 2. The germline CDR1 and CDR2 sequences are MDHEN and SYDVKM. This CDR3 has 15 residues. The CDR3 DNA reads as TGTGCCAGCAGTTTACAGACTAGCGGGCAAGAGACCCAGTACTTC. It specifies CASSLQTSGQETQYF.

This clone appeared once. The gene calls are TRBV5-4 and TRBJ2-5; tentatively, D is TRBD1 (6 bases). Trimming cost V 4 bases and J 3 bases, with 10 bases left between them. Germline V CDR1 and CDR2: SGHNT, YYREEE (reference sequence). CDR3 length: 13 amino acids. In nucleotides, the CDR3 is TGTGCCAGCAGCGTGGGACATAAAGAGACCCAGTACTTC. Translation gives CASSVGHKETQYF.

The chain links TRBV11-2 to TRBJ1-1; D may be TRBD1 (5 bases). This CDR3 comprises 15 residues. V was clipped by 2 bases and J by 2 bases, with 12 bases between them. Germline V lookup: CDR1 SGHAT, CDR2 FQNNGV. The CDR3 loop is CASSLNQGLNTEAFF. The CDR3 nucleotides read TGTGCCAGCAGCTTAAACCAGGGATTAAACACTGAAGCTTTCTTT.

This clone was found once. The rearrangement links TRBV5-1 to TRBJ1-6; D gene uncertain. V was clipped by 4 bases and J by 10 bases, with 21 bases between them. The CDR3 consists of 16 residues. Germline V gene lookup returns CDR1 SGHRS and CDR2 YFSETQ. CDR3: CASSPTRPGSASPLHF. CDR3 nucleotides: TGCGCCAGCAGCCCTACAAGGCCGGGATCCGCATCACCCCTCCACTTT.

The V and J genes are TRBV7-2 and TRBJ2-7, with TRBD2 identical over 7 bases. CDR3 length: 15 residues. V lost 5 bases and J lost 0; bases outside the gene matches: 7. Germline CDR1 SGHTA, CDR2 FQGNSA. This chain's CDR3 is CASSQNAGVSYEQYF. As DNA, the CDR3 is TGTGCCAGCAGCCAAAACGCGGGGGTCTCCTACGAGCAGTACTTC.

This clone was detected many times. The chain uses TRBV7-2 and TRBJ2-7, with unresolved D. The CDR3 sequence is 14 residues long. Germline V gene data show CDR1 as SGHTA and CDR2 as FQGNSA. V lost 0 bases, J lost 2 bases, and 8 bases lay in between. CDR3 amino acids: CASSLAQDPYEQYF. CDR3 sequence (DNA): TGTGCCAGCAGCTTAGCCCAGGATCCCTACGAGCAGTACTTC.

This rearrangement joins TRBV15 to TRBJ1-1; D is perhaps TRBD1 (5 bases). From germline, CDR1 is LNHNV and CDR2 YYDKDF (reference sequence). The CDR3 sequence is 16 residues long. The germline V and J ends were trimmed by 1 base and 4 bases, with 16 bases remaining between them. CDR3 DNA sequence: TGTGCCACCAGCAGAGGAGGTTCGGGTAGGGGCACTGAAGCTTTCTTT. Its translation: CATSRGGSGRGTEAFF.

This clone was observed once. V gene TRBV13 combines with J gene TRBJ2-3; TRBD2 matches 11 bases. Looked up from germline, CDR1 is PRHDT and CDR2 is FYEKMQ (reference sequence). V lost 5 bases to trimming and J lost 10 bases; unmatched junction nucleotides: 5. This CDR3 is built from 13 residues. The CDR3 loop reads CASSRTSGLAQYF. CDR3 in DNA: TGTGCCAGCAGCCGGACTAGCGGGTTGGCGCAGTATTTT.

This chain uses TRBV10-3 with TRBJ1-1; D may be TRBD1 (6 bases). The CDR3 spans 13 residues. CDR1 is ENHRY and CDR2 is SYGVKD in the germline V gene. Deletions cut 7 bases from V and 7 bases from J, with 16 bases between. The CDR3 loop reads CAITHTQGYEAFF. The CDR3 DNA follows: TGTGCCATCACTCATACTCAGGGGTATGAAGCTTTCTTT.

This clone was detected once. This chain connects TRBV10-2 to TRBJ1-5; D call uncertain. Germline values: CDR1 WSHSY, CDR2 SAAADI. V lost 2 bases to trimming and J lost 0 bases, with 17 bases between them. The length of the CDR3 is 18 residues. The CDR3 spells CASSEIGGRRYSNQPQHF. The CDR3 DNA reads as TGCGCCAGCAGTGAGATTGGAGGCAGACGCTATAGCAATCAGCCCCAGCATTTT.

The CDR3 sequence: CASSLGSLRGTGWDTEAFF. The CDR3 nucleotides are TGTGCCAGCAGCTTAGGGAGCCTTAGGGGAACAGGGTGGGACACTGAAGCTTTCTTT. V and J are TRBV7-9 and TRBJ1-1; a possible D gene is TRBD1 (6 bases). Germline V gives CDR1 SEHNR, CDR2 FQNEAQ (reference sequence). V was clipped by 1 base and J by 3 bases, with 24 bases between them. The CDR3 runs 19 residues.

In its sample, this clone was seen once. The chain uses TRBV13 and TRBJ1-2; 7 bases map to TRBD1. Losses at the gene ends were 5 bases for V and 5 bases for J; bases not matched to a gene: 8. The CDR3 sequence is 14 residues long. CDR1 PRHDT and CDR2 FYEKMQ come from the germline V gene (reference sequence). The CDR3 reads CASSQGDRAYGYTF. CDR3 sequence (DNA): TGTGCCAGCAGCCAAGGCGACAGGGCTTATGGCTACACCTTC.

The gene calls are TRBV11-2 and TRBJ2-7; D call uncertain. This CDR3 spans 13 amino acids. The V and J ends lost 6 bases and 0 bases respectively, with 9 bases between them. Germline loops: CDR1 SGHAT, CDR2 FQNNGV. The CDR3 here is CASSYSISYEQYF. CDR3 bases: TGTGCCAGCAGTTATAGTATCTCCTACGAGCAGTACTTC.

The J gene is TRBJ1-5, the V gene TRBV19, with no clear D. The germline CDR1 and CDR2 sequences are LNHDA and SQIVND (reference sequence). The V gene lost 5 bases and the J gene lost 7 bases, with 12 bases spanning the gap. The CDR3 is 13 residues long. This chain's CDR3 is CASSQWREQPQHF. CDR3 sequence (DNA): TGTGCCAGTAGTCAGTGGCGGGAACAGCCCCAGCATTTT.

V usage is TRBV2 and J usage is TRBJ1-1, with TRBD1 as a possible D gene (6 bases). The CDR3 runs to 14 residues. V was trimmed by 4 bases and J by 0 bases, leaving 9 bases between them. The V gene's germline CDR1 is SNHLY and CDR2 FYNNEI. The CDR3 DNA reads TGTGCCAGCAGTGCAGGGGTGGTGAACACTGAAGCTTTCTTT. Protein sequence: CASSAGVVNTEAFF.

This clone was counted between two and nine times. The chain uses TRBV2 and TRBJ1-2; 8 nucleotides match TRBD1. V lost 5 bases and J lost 10; bases outside the gene matches: 12. Per germline, CDR1 SNHLY and CDR2 FYNNEI. This CDR3 is 14 amino acids long. In nucleotides, the CDR3 is TGTGCCAGCAGTCAAATTCGGACAGGGCGGGACTACACCTTC. Its translation is CASSQIRTGRDYTF.

The chain couples TRBV4-1 to TRBJ1-3; TRBD1 matches at 10 bases. This CDR3 is 19 amino acids long. The V and J ends lost 1 base and 0 bases, in that order; junction bases with no gene match: 9. Germline CDR1 is MGHRA and CDR2 is YSYEKL. CDR3 sequence (DNA): TGCGCCAGCAGCCAAGTAGGGGACAGGGGCCGGTCCTCTGGAAACACCATATATTTT. This gives the protein CASSQVGDRGRSSGNTIYF.

This chain uses TRBV9 with TRBJ2-3, with 11 bases matching TRBD2. The germline CDR1 and CDR2 sequences are SGDLS and YYNGEE. The CDR3 runs 16 residues. V dropped 4 bases and J dropped 3; count of bases not matched to a gene: 7. CDR3 region: CASSPIAGGSTDTQYF. CDR3 in DNA: TGTGCCAGCAGCCCAATAGCGGGGGGGTCGACAGATACGCAGTATTTT.

The chain combines TRBV11-3 with TRBJ1-2; 8 nucleotides line up with TRBD1. The V gene's germline CDR1 is SGHNT and CDR2 YENEEA. CDR3 length equals 17 residues. V was pared by 1 base and J by 4 bases, with 11 bases of the junction left unmatched. The CDR3 spells CASSLVRRGPGFYGYTF. The CDR3, as DNA: TGTGCCAGCAGCTTAGTACGCAGGGGGCCGGGGTTCTATGGCTACACCTTC.

The CDR3 region is CAKQGPGGNSPLHF. In DNA form, the CDR3 reads TGTGCCAAACAAGGGCCAGGGGGCAATTCACCCCTCCACTTT. The J gene is TRBJ1-6, the V gene TRBV19; 8 positions match TRBD1. The CDR3 covers 14 residues. Germline V CDR1 and CDR2: LNHDA, SQIVND (reference sequence). The V segment lost 10 bases and the J segment 7 bases; nucleotides outside the gene matches: 9.